This T cell receptor beta chain originates from a study of T cell responses to AZD1222 COVID-19 vaccine. Assay used: immunoSEQ multiplex PCR; TCRdb lists only in-frame clones, some missing. The sample records more than 85,000 clones, 88% being singletons. The sample in question was peripheral blood, obtained on day 0 of AZD1222 vaccination. The TCR originated in an adult in good health.

CDR3 in amino acids: CASSPSPMGSPLHF. In nucleotides, the CDR3 is TGTGCCAGCAGCCCGTCCCCTATGGGTTCACCCCTCCACTTT. The chain joins TRBV3-1 (or the pseudogene TRBV3-2) to TRBJ1-6; D is undetermined. Germline V gene lookup returns CDR1 LGHDT and CDR2 YNNKEL (reference sequence). Trimming took 4 bases from V and 9 from J, leaving 13 bases between them. The length of the CDR3 is 14 residues.